This TCR beta chain stems from a study of human T cells and chemical hapten exposure. This clonotype was found a few times. In the authors' workflow: Ranging from roughly 20,000 to 690,600, TCR counts per sample had a median value of approximately 95,000. TCRdb reanalysed the RACE reads using MiXCR and keeps one entry per CDR3 protein. In this record, the V and J calls reflect TCRdb's handling and not the investigators' own analysis. The table lists approximately 110,000 distinct CDR3 sequences, less than 40% of them singletons. Germline V gene data show CDR1 as DFQATT and CDR2 as SNEGSKA (reference sequence). Trimming took 3 bases from V and 5 from J; bases not matched to a gene: 7. The CDR3 consists of 14 residues. Indicated time point: patch test 3, about 24 weeks after DPC sensitization. Treatment noted: therapeutic diphenylcyclopropenone sensitization with weekly scalp DPC. Unfractionated whole blood served as the source for total RNA extraction.

The J gene is TRBJ2-5, the V gene TRBV20-1, with TRBD1 matching over 9 bases. Material: whole blood, obtained in connection with sensitization to the hapten diphenylcyclopropenone (DPC). The sequence was obtained from a man aged 35 to 55 with alopecia areata. Some clones in this sample may be carry-over from other donors' samples. CDR3 loop: CSASPGQGDETQYF. CDR3 bases: TGCAGTGCTAGTCCGGGACAGGGAGACGAGACCCAGTACTTC.